This TCR beta chain was sequenced for a study of shared clonotypes between healthy human individuals. This CDR3 comprises 14 residues. CDR1 and CDR2 (germline): SGHRS, YFSETQ. Deletions cut 1 base from V and 2 bases from J, with 10 bases between. Study results and caveats: Apart from blood, nothing was sampled; tissue repertoires likely differ. The study drew on few donors, limiting represented genetic and exposure-history diversity.

This clone was seen just once. The antigen is undetermined. Produced via immunoSEQ multiplex PCR; TCRdb's table is partial and in-frame only. The sample gives approximately 110,000 clones, more than 65% of which show up once; 20% to 25% is in the top ten. Adult Caucasians living in Nashville, Tennessee made up all of the donors. The sequence was collected from a woman aged 25 to 39 in good health. The source material was memory CD8+ T cells sorted from blood. Noted subset: CD45RO+ cells pooled with CCR7-negative TemRA cells. V usage is TRBV5-1 and J usage is TRBJ2-7, with D possibly being TRBD1 (6 bases). The CDR3 DNA is TGCGCCAGCAGCTTGACAGGGAGCCCCTACGAGCAGTACTTC. It yields the protein CASSLTGSPYEQYF.